Listed below are T cell receptor beta chains from one sample, sequenced in a study of cytomegalovirus exposure and HLA in healthy donors. Data came from immunoSEQ multiplex PCR; TCRdb stores just in-frame clones and leaves some out. The top ten hold approximately 2.8% of the sample, which has 100,000 or so clones, approximately 87% seen once. The sample was PBMCs. The origin of the receptors is a man aged 35-49 years in good health and CMV-seronegative. Both conserved end residues are part of each CDR3. The D gene is left open where the match is weak. A row's size may be missing; if present it is once, few, many or a size class.

CDR3 length | J gene | V gene | D gene | clone size | CDR3 protein | CDR3 DNA
15 | TRBJ2-1 | TRBV19 | TRBD2 | NA | CASSVLAGYYNEQFF | TGTGCCAGTAGTGTGCTAGCGGGGTACTACAATGAGCAGTTCTTC
13 | TRBJ1-2 | TRBV7-9 | NA | NA | CASTLAGVDGYTF | TGTGCCAGCACCCTCGCCGGGGTCGATGGCTACACCTTC
12 | TRBJ2-1 | TRBV5-6 | NA | once | CASSFTYNEQFF | TGTGCCAGCAGCTTCACCTACAATGAGCAGTTCTTC
18 | TRBJ1-2 | TRBV9 | NA | NA | CASSVASGVAFTNYGYTF | TGTGCCAGCAGCGTAGCTTCGGGGGTTGCCTTTACTAACTATGGCTACACCTTC
15 | TRBJ2-1 | TRBV2 | TRBD1 | NA | CASSGRDSGRYEQFF | TGTGCCAGCAGTGGCCGGGACAGCGGACGGTATGAGCAGTTCTTC
15 | TRBJ1-6 | TRBV15 | TRBD1 | NA | CATSRGQAGDSPLHF | TGTGCCACCAGCAGGGGACAGGCGGGAGATTCACCCCTCCACTTT
14 | TRBJ1-2 | TRBV30 | NA | NA | CAWSRASRGYGYTF | TGTGCCTGGAGTAGGGCGTCACGGGGCTATGGCTACACCTTC
15 | TRBJ1-3 | TRBV7-9 | NA | NA | CASSLGPGVGNTIYF | TGTGCCAGCAGCTTAGGGCCAGGGGTCGGAAACACCATATATTTT
13 | TRBJ2-3 | TRBV5-6 | NA | NA | CASSFSGTDTQYF | TGTGCCAGCAGCTTCTCGGGCACAGATACGCAGTATTTT
14 | TRBJ1-1 | TRBV2 | NA | NA | CASSYQGVGTEAFF | TGTGCCAGCAGTTACCAGGGCGTTGGCACTGAAGCTTTCTTT
16 | TRBJ2-2 | TRBV5-4 | NA | NA | CASSLGLTANTGELFF | TGTGCCAGCAGCTTGGGACTAACAGCGAACACCGGGGAGCTGTTTTTT
15 | TRBJ2-3 | TRBV18 | NA | NA | CASSPNIRSTDTQYF | TGTGCCAGCTCACCGAACATCCGTAGCACAGATACGCAGTATTTT
15 | TRBJ2-5 | TRBV7-7 | TRBD2 | NA | CASSPGTSGAVTQYF | TGTGCTAGCAGCCCGGGGACTAGCGGGGCTGTGACCCAGTACTTC
18 | TRBJ2-1 | TRBV9 | TRBD2 | NA | CASSEFSSGGPLYNEQFF | TGTGCCAGCAGCGAATTTTCTAGCGGGGGGCCACTTTACAATGAGCAGTTCTTC
11 | TRBJ2-7 | TRBV10-3 | NA | NA | CAISERDEQYF | TGTGCCATCAGTGAGCGAGACGAGCAGTACTTC
13 | TRBJ1-3 | TRBV7-8 | NA | NA | CASSPRGSNTIYF | TGTGCCAGCAGCCCCCGAGGGTCAAACACCATATATTTT
13 | TRBJ1-1 | TRBV11-1 | NA | NA | CASSLEARTEAFF | TGTGCCAGCAGCTTAGAAGCTCGGACTGAAGCTTTCTTT
15 | TRBJ1-5 | TRBV7-9 | TRBD1 | few | CASSPEGASNQPQHF | TGTGCCAGCAGCCCGGAGGGGGCAAGCAATCAGCCCCAGCATTTT
16 | TRBJ1-1 | TRBV27 | TRBD1 | few | CASSRIPTGDNTEAFF | TGTGCCAGCAGTAGGATCCCGACAGGGGATAACACTGAAGCTTTCTTT
14 | TRBJ2-2 | TRBV5-1 | TRBD1 | NA | CASRQGQNTGELFF | TGCGCCAGCAGACAGGGGCAGAACACCGGGGAGCTGTTTTTT
15 | TRBJ2-7 | TRBV14 | NA | once | CASSLRDTHLYEQYF | TGTGCCAGCAGCCTCCGGGACACACACCTATACGAGCAGTACTTC
14 | TRBJ2-2 | TRBV5-1 | NA | NA | CASSLVPATGELFF | TGCGCCAGCAGCTTGGTACCCGCGACCGGGGAGCTGTTTTTT
14 | TRBJ2-2 | TRBV7-9 | TRBD1 | NA | CASSDRTGPGELFF | TGTGCCAGCAGCGACAGGACAGGTCCCGGGGAGCTGTTTTTT
15 | TRBJ1-2 | TRBV21-1 | NA | NA | CASRRPTEANYGYTF | TGTGCCAGCAGGAGGCCGACTGAAGCTAACTATGGCTACACCTTC
16 | TRBJ1-2 | TRBV5-4 | NA | few | CASSRFNTDANYGYTF | TGTGCCAGCAGCCGATTCAACACAGACGCTAACTATGGCTACACCTTC
16 | TRBJ2-1 | TRBV2 | TRBD2 | NA | CASSNSGATSYNEQFF | TGTGCCAGCAGTAACAGCGGGGCCACATCCTACAATGAGCAGTTCTTC
13 | TRBJ2-3 | TRBV6-5 | NA | NA | CASSYSRESLKYF | TGTGCCAGCAGTTACTCCCGGGAGAGCCTAAAGTATTTT
14 | TRBJ2-5 | TRBV2 | TRBD1 | NA | CASSPDRGPETQYF | TGTGCCAGCAGCCCGGACAGGGGGCCAGAGACCCAGTACTTC
14 | TRBJ2-7 | TRBV6-1 | TRBD1 | NA | CASCRDRATYEQYF | TGTGCCAGCTGCCGGGACAGGGCCACCTACGAGCAGTACTTC
13 | TRBJ2-5 | TRBV10-3 | NA | NA | CATEGQEGETQYF | TGTGCCACCGAGGGCCAGGAGGGAGAGACCCAGTACTTC
13 | TRBJ1-6 | TRBV7-8 | NA | NA | CASSFTPRSPLHF | TGTGCCAGCAGCTTCACACCTAGGTCACCCCTCCACTTT
15 | TRBJ1-4 | TRBV6-1 | TRBD1 | medium-sized | CASSEARGQVEKLFF | TGTGCCAGCAGTGAAGCGAGGGGGCAGGTAGAAAAACTGTTTTTT
16 | TRBJ2-3 | TRBV15 | TRBD2 | NA | CATSRDIGRGADTQYF | TGTGCCACCAGCAGAGATATAGGGAGGGGTGCAGATACGCAGTATTTT
13 | TRBJ2-7 | TRBV7-9 | NA | NA | CASSLVEGTEQYF | TGTGCCAGCAGCTTAGTGGAGGGTACCGAGCAGTACTTC
16 | TRBJ2-1 | TRBV5-1 | TRBD2 | NA | CASSLAAGVSYNEQFF | TGCGCCAGCAGCTTGGCGGCGGGGGTCTCCTACAATGAGCAGTTCTTC
15 | TRBJ1-2 | TRBV5-1 | NA | NA | CASTRGGAQAYGYTF | TGCGCCAGCACCCGCGGGGGGGCGCAGGCCTATGGCTACACCTTC
16 | TRBJ1-4 | TRBV7-9 | NA | NA | CSSSLGRGGYSEKLFF | TGTTCCAGCTCCTTAGGGCGAGGGGGTTATTCTGAAAAACTGTTTTTT
13 | TRBJ1-4 | TRBV6-1 | TRBD1 | NA | CASTGQAFEKLFF | TGTGCCAGCACAGGACAGGCCTTTGAAAAACTGTTTTTT
16 | TRBJ1-2 | TRBV9 | TRBD1 | NA | CASSASTQGWGYGYTF | TGTGCCAGCAGCGCCTCTACACAGGGGTGGGGCTATGGCTACACCTTC
15 | TRBJ2-3 | TRBV7-8 | TRBD1 | NA | CASSLAGQGMNTQYF | TGTGCCAGCAGCTTAGCGGGACAGGGGATGAATACGCAGTATTTT
13 | TRBJ1-2 | TRBV5-1 | NA | NA | CASSLQGPYGYTF | TGCGCCAGCAGCTTACAGGGACCTTATGGCTACACCTTC
12 | TRBJ1-1 | TRBV6-5 | NA | NA | CASSAEQGLAFF | TGTGCCAGCAGTGCCGAACAGGGCTTGGCTTTCTTT
14 | TRBJ2-7 | TRBV5-1 | TRBD1 | NA | CASTPLGQGYEQYF | TGCGCCAGCACTCCCCTTGGACAGGGGTACGAGCAGTACTTC
20 | TRBJ1-5 | TRBV5-5 | TRBD1 | NA | CASILSRDRGPLYSNQPQHF | TGTGCCAGCATCCTCTCCCGGGACAGGGGCCCTCTATATAGCAATCAGCCCCAGCATTTT
15 | TRBJ1-1 | TRBV5-4 | NA | once | CASSPTWWANTEAFF | TGTGCCAGCAGCCCGACGTGGTGGGCGAACACTGAAGCTTTCTTT
14 | TRBJ2-5 | TRBV5-1 | TRBD2 | NA | CASSPTGGQETQYF | TGCGCCAGCAGCCCTACGGGGGGCCAAGAGACCCAGTACTTC
15 | TRBJ2-1 | TRBV5-4 | TRBD1 | once | CASSLGQGADNEQFF | TGTGCCAGCAGCTTGGGGCAGGGGGCGGACAATGAGCAGTTCTTC
14 | TRBJ1-1 | TRBV5-6 | TRBD1 | few | CASSWDRLNTEAFF | TGTGCCAGCAGCTGGGACAGGCTGAACACTGAAGCTTTCTTT
18 | TRBJ2-1 | TRBV27 | TRBD1 | NA | CASSPTAPTGNLDNEQFF | TGTGCCAGCAGTCCAACCGCACCGACAGGGAATTTGGACAATGAGCAGTTCTTC
16 | TRBJ2-7 | TRBV9 | NA | NA | CASSPERQLDSHEQYF | TGTGCCAGCAGCCCTGAGCGTCAGTTGGACTCCCACGAGCAGTACTTC
13 | TRBJ2-7 | TRBV5-1 | NA | NA | CASSSTAVYEQYF | TGCGCCAGCAGCTCTACAGCGGTCTACGAGCAGTACTTC
15 | TRBJ2-3 | TRBV6-4 | NA | NA | CASSEGLTSPGTQYF | TGTGCCAGCAGTGAGGGGCTGACCTCCCCAGGGACGCAGTATTTT
19 | TRBJ1-5 | TRBV5-8 | NA | once | CASSLETRGVLKGNQPQHF | TGTGCCAGCAGCTTGGAAACCCGGGGGGTTCTAAAAGGCAATCAGCCCCAGCATTTT
14 | TRBJ1-5 | TRBV15 | NA | few | CATSRSGSNQPQHF | TGTGCCACCAGCAGGAGCGGGAGCAATCAGCCCCAGCATTTT
14 | TRBJ2-7 | TRBV11-2 | NA | few | CASSSPWAPYEQYF | TGTGCCAGCAGCTCCCCATGGGCCCCCTACGAGCAGTACTTC